This T cell receptor beta chain originates from a study of beta chain features in type 1 diabetes. Study-level background: The number of sorted cells examined across all samples was approximately 100 million. Study-wide findings and caveats: In the patient group, naive, central memory and Treg TCRB repertoires seemed more alike than in the healthy donor group. TCRB CDR3 length was moderately but significantly reduced in all four CD4+ subsets of Type 1 diabetes patients. HLA influence on TCRB rearrangement stayed unresolved here. A PCR bias possibly favoring shorter templates would apply equally to patients and controls.

There are a few counts of this clone. What it recognizes is unknown. What was sequenced were expressed TCRB transcripts, since all of the isolated RNA had been reverse transcribed. Data came from immunoSEQ multiplex PCR; TCRdb stores just in-frame clones and leaves some out. Among 400,000 or so clones listed, around 13% were seen once. Trimming removed 1 base at V and 6 bases at J, with 16 bases between. CDR1 and CDR2 (germline): SGHDT, YYEEEE. CDR3 size: 15 residues. The genes are TRBV5-6 and TRBJ2-5; D might be TRBD2 (5 bases). What was sequenced was naive CD4+ T cells from blood. The source is a woman aged 18-35 years with type 1 diabetes. The DNA for the CDR3 is TGTGCCAGCAGCTTGCCGGGGAATGTTATGAAGACCCAGTACTTC. It specifies CASSLPGNVMKTQYF.